The present TCR beta chain was sequenced within a study of cytomegalovirus exposure and HLA in healthy donors. Study observations and caveats: Researchers reported in a later analysis that a missense DCLRE1C variant was tied to TCR beta V- and J-gene trimming. Accounts indicate the classifier identified cytomegalovirus status with strong specificity and sensitivity.

Regarding this clone: Its antigen is not known.

CDR1 and CDR2 (germline): MNHEY, SMNVEV (reference sequence). Trimming stripped 3 bases from V and 5 bases from J, with 13 bases between. The CDR3 has 14 residues. Amplification used 60 Vbeta primers and 13 Jbeta primers. Some clones are missing from TCRdb's copy, which holds only in-frame ones; the method was immunoSEQ multiplex PCR. The sample records approximately 130,000 clones, roughly 9.6% being singletons. Each of the donors was a healthy bone marrow donor. This TCR derives from a woman aged 40 to 50 in good health and CMV-seropositive. Sequencing input: PBMCs. This rearrangement joins TRBV27 to TRBJ1-1; D is undetermined. The CDR3 region has the DNA TGTGCCAGCAGTTTTGGGAGTACAACTACTGAAGCTTTCTTT. It is translated as CASSFGSTTTEAFF.